What follows is one T cell receptor beta chain and its context. Antigen unknown. Generated by immunoSEQ multiplex PCR, the TCRdb table keeps only in-frame clones and is missing some. The sample has about 2.3 million clones, more than 85% seen once; the top ten hold about 0.41%. The sample is drawn from a study of shared clonotypes between healthy human individuals. The CDR3 length is 15 residues. V was clipped by 4 bases and J by 2 bases, with 16 bases between them. Germline assignment: CDR1 SGHRS and CDR2 YFSETQ. Study results and caveats: Generally, estimated richness proved larger in naive subsets than it did in memory subsets.

Partitioning of CD4+ cells yielded a CD45RA+ naive subset and a CD45RA-negative memory subset. The TCR was taken from a man aged 18 to 29 in good health. Some clones in this sample may be carry-over from other donors' samples. V and J are TRBV5-1 and TRBJ2-7; maybe TRBD1 (7 bases). Sequenced: naive CD4+ T cells from PBMCs. As for subset: CD45RA+ positively selected. The CDR3 DNA follows: TGCGCCAGCAGCCCGGAGGGGACAGAGACCTACGAGCAGTACTTC. Translation gives CASSPEGTETYEQYF.